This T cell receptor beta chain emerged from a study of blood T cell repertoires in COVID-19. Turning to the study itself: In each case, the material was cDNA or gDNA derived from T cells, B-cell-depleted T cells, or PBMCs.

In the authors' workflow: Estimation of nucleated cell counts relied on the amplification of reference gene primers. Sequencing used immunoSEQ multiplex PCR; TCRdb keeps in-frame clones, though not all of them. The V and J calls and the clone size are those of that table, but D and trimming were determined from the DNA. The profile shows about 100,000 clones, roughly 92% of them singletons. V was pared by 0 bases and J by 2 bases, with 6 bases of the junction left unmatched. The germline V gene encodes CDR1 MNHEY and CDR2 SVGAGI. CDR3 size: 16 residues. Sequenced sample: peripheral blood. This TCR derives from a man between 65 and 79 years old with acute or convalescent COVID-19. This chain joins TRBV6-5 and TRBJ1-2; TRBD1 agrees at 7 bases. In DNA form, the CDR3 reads TGTGCCAGCAGTTACTCCCCCCAGGGGGGCAACTATGGCTACACCTTC. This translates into CASSYSPQGGNYGYTF.